Reported below is one T cell receptor (beta chain). V lost 5 bases, J lost 5 bases, and 8 bases stayed unmatched. CDR3 length: 16 amino acids. The germline V gene encodes CDR1 SGHAT and CDR2 FQNNGV. This sample was taken from a study of blood T cell repertoires in COVID-19. The protocol was immunoSEQ multiplex PCR, while the TCRdb copy is restricted to in-frame clones and leaves out a portion. The table shows about 59,000 clones, with around 80% occurring only once. The receptor's source is a man aged 55 to 70 with acute or convalescent COVID-19. The sequencing sample was made of peripheral blood. The chain has TRBV11-2 and TRBJ2-7; TRBD2 matches 14 bases. In DNA, the CDR3 is TGTGCCAGCAGCCCCCGGACTAGCGGGAGGAAGGACGAGCAGTACTTC. Amino acids: CASSPRTSGRKDEQYF. Filled out from reference TRBV11-2 and TRBJ2-7, the complete variable domain reads EAGVAQSPRYKIIEKRQSVAFWCNPISGHATLYWYQQILGQGPKLLIQFQNNGVVDDSQLPKDRFSAERLKGVDSTLKIQPAKLEDSAVYLCASSPRTSGRKDEQYFGPGTRLTVT.